Listed below are T cell receptor beta chains from one sample, sequenced in a study of T cell responses to AZD1222 COVID-19 vaccine. The protocol was immunoSEQ multiplex PCR, while the TCRdb copy is restricted to in-frame clones and leaves out a portion. The sample contains approximately 150,000 clones, less than 90% of which appear only once. The sequences come from peripheral blood, collected on day 0 of AZD1222 vaccination. All receptors derive from an adult in good health. The CDR3 runs from the conserved cysteine through the conserved F or W. D genes are given only for firm matches. Clone size is not always given. Where it is, it says once, few, many or a class for expanded clones.

D	size	V	J	DNA	CDR3
TRBD1	.	TRBV10-3	TRBJ2-2	TGTGCCGCGAGGGGGACAGGGGGGACCGGGGAGCTGTTTTTT	CAARGTGGTGELFF
.	.	TRBV11-2	TRBJ1-1	TGTGCCAGCAGCTCCAGAGGGCAGGGGTGGACTGAAGCTTTCTTT	CASSSRGQGWTEAFF
TRBD2	.	TRBV28	TRBJ2-3	TGTGCCAGCACACCACCCTTAGCGGGGCAGAGCACAGATACGCAGTATTTT	CASTPPLAGQSTDTQYF
TRBD1	few	TRBV4-2	TRBJ1-4	TGTGCCAGCAGCCAAGATTTAGGACAGGGGCTTGGAGCTAATGAAAAACTGTTTTTT	CASSQDLGQGLGANEKLFF
.	.	TRBV12-3/TRBV12-4	TRBJ2-3	TGTGCCAGCAGTTTAATTACAGATACGCAGTATTTT	CASSLITDTQYF
.	.	TRBV7-2	TRBJ1-4	TGTGCCAGCAGCTTAGCCAGGGTTGGTGAAAAACTGTTTTTT	CASSLARVGEKLFF
.	.	TRBV7-8	TRBJ1-1	TGTGCCAGCAGCTTAGAGGGACCCTCGGTGGCTGAAGCTTTCTTT	CASSLEGPSVAEAFF
.	once	TRBV9	TRBJ1-6	TGTGCCAGCAGCGCAACCGGGACACCGAATTCACCCCTCCACTTT	CASSATGTPNSPLHF
.	.	TRBV5-1	TRBJ1-2	TGCGCCAGCAGCTTGGCCCGCACCTATGGCTACACCTTC	CASSLARTYGYTF
TRBD2	.	TRBV5-1	TRBJ2-1	TGCGCCAGCAGCCTTGCGACTAGCGGGAGGATCGATGAGCAGTTCTTC	CASSLATSGRIDEQFF
.	.	TRBV28	TRBJ2-7	TGTGCCAGCCGGACGGAGGCGGGATGGTCCTACGAGCAGTACTTC	CASRTEAGWSYEQYF
.	.	TRBV16	TRBJ2-1	TGTGCCAGCAGCCGCGGCGAGGACTATCACCAGTTCTTC	CASSRGEDYHQFF
.	once	TRBV6-5	TRBJ2-5	TGTGCCAGCAGTTACTCGTTAGCGGAGGGCCAAGAGACCCAGTACTTC	CASSYSLAEGQETQYF
.	.	TRBV3-1/TRBV3-2	TRBJ1-1	TGTGCCAGCAGCCAAGAAATGTCCCTGAACACTGAAGCTTTCTTT	CASSQEMSLNTEAFF
TRBD1	.	TRBV11-2	TRBJ1-6	TGTGCCAGCGGGGGTACAGGGGGCGGTAATTCACCCCTCCACTTT	CASGGTGGGNSPLHF
.	.	TRBV9	TRBJ1-5	TGTGCCAGCAGCGTCGCGGCCAGTTATCAGCCCCAGCATTTT	CASSVAASYQPQHF
TRBD2	.	TRBV7-9	TRBJ2-7	TGTGCCAGCGGCATAGGGGCCGGGACTAGCGGCGACGAGCAGTACTTC	CASGIGAGTSGDEQYF
TRBD1	.	TRBV7-9	TRBJ2-3	TGTGCCAGCAGCTCTGAGGCAGGGGGCTTTCCAGATACGCAGTATTTT	CASSSEAGGFPDTQYF
.	.	TRBV3-1/TRBV3-2	TRBJ1-1	TGTGCCAGCAGCCGACGCGGGGTAAGGAGCACTGAAGCTTTCTTT	CASSRRGVRSTEAFF
.	.	TRBV29-1	TRBJ1-2	TGCAGCGTTGCTCGTACTGACAGGACTACGTATGGCTACACCTTC	CSVARTDRTTYGYTF
.	.	TRBV6-4	TRBJ2-3	TGTGCCAGCAGTGTATCAGGGGTGGCTGGCACAGATACGCAGTATTTT	CASSVSGVAGTDTQYF
TRBD1	.	TRBV10-1	TRBJ1-1	TGCGCCAGCACCCCAGGACAGGGGCCGAACACTGAAGCTTTCTTT	CASTPGQGPNTEAFF
.	.	TRBV5-5	TRBJ2-1	TGTGCCAGCAGCTTGGAGGCAGGGACCTACAATGAGCAGTTCTTC	CASSLEAGTYNEQFF
.	.	TRBV2	TRBJ2-1	TGTGCCAGCAGTGTGAGACTCCGGAATGAGCAGTTCTTC	CASSVRLRNEQFF
TRBD1	.	TRBV5-8	TRBJ1-2	TGTGCCAGCAGCTTCCGGGACAGGTTCTATGGCTACACCTTC	CASSFRDRFYGYTF
TRBD1	.	TRBV5-4	TRBJ2-7	TGTGCCAGCAGCCCCAGACAGGGTGCCTACGAGCAGTACTTC	CASSPRQGAYEQYF
.	once	TRBV7-9	TRBJ1-1	TGTGCCAGCAGCCATCCCCCGGGCAGGTGGGGTGCTGAAGCTTTCTTT	CASSHPPGRWGAEAFF
.	.	TRBV28	TRBJ1-6	TGTGCCAGCAGTAGTACCGGGACATCAATCCTCCACTTT	CASSSTGTSILHF
.	.	TRBV28	TRBJ1-1	TGTGCCAGCAGCCTATATGCAAGGAACACTGAAGCTTTCTTT	CASSLYARNTEAFF
TRBD1	once	TRBV7-6	TRBJ1-6	TGTGCCAGCAGCTTAGGGGGAGGGGGCAATTCACCCCTCCACTTT	CASSLGGGGNSPLHF
.	.	TRBV5-1	TRBJ1-1	TGCGCCAGCAGCTTGGATCAGGGTAACACTGAAGCTTTCTTT	CASSLDQGNTEAFF
TRBD1	once	TRBV24-1	TRBJ2-6	TGTGCCACCAGCACGGACAGGTTTTTTGGCGGGGCCAACGTCCTGACTTTC	CATSTDRFFGGANVLTF
.	.	TRBV28	TRBJ1-1	TGTGCCAGCAGTTTATACGGGGCGAGCACTGAAGCTTTCTTT	CASSLYGASTEAFF
.	.	TRBV3-1/TRBV3-2	TRBJ1-6	TGTGCCAGCAGCCAAGGGGAAGTAAAAAATTCACCCCTCCACTTT	CASSQGEVKNSPLHF
TRBD1	once	TRBV19	TRBJ1-6	TGTGCCAGTAGCGAAGGGGGCGCGAAAGCTTCACCCCTCCACTTT	CASSEGGAKASPLHF
TRBD1	.	TRBV28	TRBJ2-3	TGTGCCAGCAGTGCGAGGTGGACAGGACAGTATTTT	CASSARWTGQYF
.	.	TRBV6-5	TRBJ2-2	TGTGCCAGCGGTTATCGTATCTACGGGGAGCTGTTTTTT	CASGYRIYGELFF
.	.	TRBV7-9	TRBJ2-3	TGTGCCAGCAGCCCACAGGGTGGTACGCAGTATTTT	CASSPQGGTQYF
.	few	TRBV6-2/TRBV6-3	TRBJ2-6	TGTGCCAGCAGTTCAGAGACAGGACGGGCCAACGTCCTGACTTTC	CASSSETGRANVLTF
.	.	TRBV20-1	TRBJ1-4	TGCAGTGCTCAGGATGAAAAACTGTTTTTT	CSAQDEKLFF
.	.	TRBV6-6	TRBJ2-5	TGTGCCAGCAGTTACCGACAGGAACAGTACTTC	CASSYRQEQYF
.	once	TRBV30	TRBJ1-4	TGTGCCTGGAGGCCCTCGAGGGGGACGCCGGGCAATGAAAAACTGTTTTTT	CAWRPSRGTPGNEKLFF
TRBD1	.	TRBV18	TRBJ1-2	TGTGCCAGCTCACCGGGATTGGGACAGGGCCTAGGCTACACCTTC	CASSPGLGQGLGYTF
.	.	TRBV24-1	TRBJ2-1	TGTGCCACCAGTGAGCGACAATGGGGCAATGAGCAGTTCTTC	CATSERQWGNEQFF
TRBD1	.	TRBV28	TRBJ1-4	TGTGCCAGCAGTCCGGACAGGGGGCCCGCAACTAATGAAAAACTGTTTTTT	CASSPDRGPATNEKLFF
.	once	TRBV7-8	TRBJ1-2	TGTGCCAGCAGCTTAGAGTCCGCAGCAATAGATGGCTACACCTTC	CASSLESAAIDGYTF
TRBD1	.	TRBV6-1	TRBJ1-2	TGTGCCAGCAGTGATGCACAGGGGGGGCAGGTAATCTATGGCTACACCTTC	CASSDAQGGQVIYGYTF
.	.	TRBV11-2	TRBJ2-2	TGTGCCAGCAGCACCATTACAGGGGCGGGAGGGGAGCTGTTTTTT	CASSTITGAGGELFF
TRBD2	few	TRBV24-1	TRBJ2-2	TGTGCCACCAGTGATTTGCCTGGACTAGTCGCCTCGAACACCGGGGAGCTGTTTTTT	CATSDLPGLVASNTGELFF